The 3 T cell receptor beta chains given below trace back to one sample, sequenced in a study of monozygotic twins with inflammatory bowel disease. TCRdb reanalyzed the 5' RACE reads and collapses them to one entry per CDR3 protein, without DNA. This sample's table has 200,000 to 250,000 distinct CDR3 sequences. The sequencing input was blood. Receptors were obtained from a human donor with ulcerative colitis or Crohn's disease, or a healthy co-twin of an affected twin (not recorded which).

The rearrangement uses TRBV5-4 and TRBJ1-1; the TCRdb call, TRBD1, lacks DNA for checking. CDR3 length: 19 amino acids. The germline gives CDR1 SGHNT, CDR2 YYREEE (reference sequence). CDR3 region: CASSLGTGGVYLVGTEAFF. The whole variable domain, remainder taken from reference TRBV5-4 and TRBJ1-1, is ETGVTQSPTHLIKTRGQQVTLRCSSQSGHNTVSWYQQALGQGPQFIFQYYREEENGRGNFPPRFSGLQFPNYSSELNVNALELDDSALYLCASSLGTGGVYLVGTEAFFGQGTRLTVV.

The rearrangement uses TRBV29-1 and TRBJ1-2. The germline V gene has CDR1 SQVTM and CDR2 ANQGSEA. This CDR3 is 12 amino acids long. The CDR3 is CSVSDDRLGYTF.

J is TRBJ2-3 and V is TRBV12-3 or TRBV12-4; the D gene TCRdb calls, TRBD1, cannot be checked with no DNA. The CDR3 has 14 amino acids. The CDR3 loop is CASSFDRGADTQYF.